This T cell receptor beta chain stems from a study of long-term antiretroviral therapy in people with HIV. Per the germline V gene, CDR1 is SNHLY and CDR2 is FYNNEI. The V segment lost 6 bases and the J segment 4 bases; nucleotides outside the gene matches: 5. The CDR3 consists of 15 residues. An immunoSEQ assay, version v3.0, was performed at survey level. Clones were sequenced by immunoSEQ multiplex PCR, and TCRdb holds only the in-frame ones, with some missing. The table has some 28,000 clones, around four fifths seen once. V and J are TRBV2 and TRBJ2-2; 10 bases line up with TRBD1. The sample was unsorted PBMCs, taken nearly 2.9 years after starting antiretroviral therapy. This clonotype originated in a man aged 30 to 39 with HIV. CDR3 nucleotide sequence: TGTGCCAGCAGCTGGACAGGGGGAGGCACCGGGGAGCTGTTTTTT. This encodes CASSWTGGGTGELFF.